The rows below give T cell receptor beta chains drawn from one sample of a study of T cells after yellow fever vaccination. MiXCR was run by TCRdb on the 5' RACE reads, yielding one entry per CDR3 protein. The sample carries fewer than 350,000 distinct CDR3 sequences, around 4.5% recorded once. The material sequenced was PBMCs, taken 15 days after the yellow fever booster vaccination. These receptors all stem from a young man who received the YFV17D yellow fever vaccine. Each CDR3 is given with its conserved first and last residue. D genes are given only for firm matches. Size tells how often a clone was seen (once, few, many) or the class of an expanded clone, and some rows leave it out.

j_gene,d_gene,v_gene,abundance,CDR3nt,CDR3aa
TRBJ1-5,NA,TRBV21-1,few,TGTGCCAGCAGCGACCGGGACAGGCGAAATCAGCCCCAGCATTTT,CASSDRDRRNQPQHF
TRBJ1-1,NA,TRBV2,NA,TGTGCCAGTCAGACGACAGGAAACACTGAAGCTTTCTTT,CASQTTGNTEAFF
TRBJ2-1,NA,TRBV4-3,many,TGCGCCAGCAGCCAAGAGAGAGAACAGTTCTTC,CASSQEREQFF
TRBJ2-7,NA,TRBV30,many,TGTGCCTGGGGGCAGTCCTACGAGCAGTACTTC,CAWGQSYEQYF
TRBJ2-2,NA,TRBV5-1,few,TGCGCCAGCAGCTTGGCACAGGGAGGCACCGGGGAGCTGTTTTTT,CASSLAQGGTGELFF
TRBJ2-3,NA,TRBV5-1,few,TGCGCCAGCAGCTTGCGCGGGACAACTAGCACAGATACGCAGTATTTT,CASSLRGTTSTDTQYF
TRBJ1-6,NA,TRBV18,NA,TGTGCCAGCTCCTCACGGAACCAGGAGTCACCCCTCCACTTT,CASSSRNQESPLHF
TRBJ2-3,TRBD2,TRBV27,many,TGTGCCAGCAGTTTACGGACTAGAAGTGGCACAGATACGCAGTATTTT,CASSLRTRSGTDTQYF
TRBJ2-5,NA,TRBV7-2,NA,TGTGCCAGCAGCACGGGGGAGACCCAGTACTTC,CASSTGETQYF
TRBJ2-7,TRBD1,TRBV20-1,many,TGCAGTGCTCCCAGGGACAGGGGATACGAGCAGTACTTC,CSAPRDRGYEQYF